This T cell receptor beta chain emerged from a study of T cells in Graves' hyperthyroidism and ophthalmopathy. The CDR3 is made up of 14 amino acids. Germline assignment: CDR1 MNHNS and CDR2 SASEGT. Trimming stripped 0 bases from V and 4 bases from J, with 9 bases between. Authors of the study amplified TCR beta CDR3 regions from RNA transcripts. During a first-round RT-PCR of the TCR CDR3, the HTBI primer set was used. TCRdb fed the multiplex PCR reads into MiXCR, producing one record per CDR3 protein. Of about 380,000 distinct CDR3 sequences listed, more than 12% are singletons. This clonotype was seen at least ten times. Exclusions: uncontrolled infection, other autoimmune disease, pregnancy, lactation.

The gene calls are TRBV6-1 and TRBJ1-2, with no clear D. The sample was blood. This TCR came from a woman in her 30s with Graves' ophthalmopathy. CDR3 sequence reads: CASSEARAAYGYTF. The CDR3 DNA reads as TGTGCCAGCAGTGAAGCAAGGGCAGCCTATGGCTACACCTTC.